The 26 T cell receptor beta chains below all came from one sample that was sequenced in a study of CD8 T cells in ankylosing spondylitis. MiXCR was run by TCRdb on the 5' RACE reads, yielding one entry per CDR3 protein. The data hold about 42,000 distinct CDR3 sequences, with just under 4% observed a single time. The specimen sequenced was blood, either unsorted or a sorted T cell fraction (not recorded which). The receptors come from a female donor with ankylosing spondylitis or in good health (not recorded which).

This clonotype was seen at least ten times. The chain recombines TRBV9 with TRBJ1-2; D remains unclear. V lost 0 bases and J lost 3, with 9 bases in between. Germline CDR1 is SGDLS and CDR2 is YYNGEE. The CDR3 has 14 residues. The CDR3 sequence is CASSVAPGDYGYTF. In DNA form, the CDR3 reads TGTGCCAGCAGCGTAGCGCCAGGAGACTATGGCTACACCTTC. The variable domain in full, completed from reference TRBV9 and TRBJ1-2, reads DSGVTQTPKHLITATGQRVTLRCSPRSGDLSVYWYQQSLDQGLQFLIQYYNGEERAKGNILERFSAQQFPDLHSELNLSSLELGDSALYFCASSVAPGDYGYTFGSGTRLTVV.

This clonotype came up a few times. The chain joins TRBV9 to TRBJ2-3; D gene uncertain. Trimming removed 0 bases from V and 0 bases from J, with 8 bases in between. The CDR3 length is 15 residues. CDR1 SGDLS and CDR2 YYNGEE come from the germline V gene. CDR3 amino acids: CASSVELPSTDTQYF. Written as DNA, the CDR3 is TGTGCCAGCAGCGTAGAGCTGCCTAGCACAGATACGCAGTATTTT.

This clonotype was seen a few times. This chain joins TRBV9 and TRBJ1-2; no reliable D call. In germline, CDR1 is SGDLS, CDR2 YYNGEE. CDR3 length: 15 residues. With 0 bases removed from V and 1 base from J, the gap between germline ends came to 10 bases. CDR3 sequence: CASSVAPSINYGYTF. The DNA for the CDR3 is TGTGCCAGCAGCGTAGCCCCCTCTATTAACTATGGCTACACCTTC.

This clonotype is medium-sized (0.01 to 0.1%) by share. The genes are TRBV9 and TRBJ2-1; 14 positions match TRBD2. Trimming cost V 3 bases and J 9 bases; bases outside gene matches: 8. CDR1 and CDR2 (germline): SGDLS, YYNGEE. This CDR3 is built from 16 residues. This CDR3 reads CASSARLAGGPSEQFF. CDR3 nucleotide sequence: TGTGCCAGCAGCGCCCGACTAGCGGGGGGGCCCTCTGAGCAGTTCTTC.

This clonotype came up many times. The CDR3 region has the DNA TGTGCCAGCAGCGTAGGGCTATCTGGCTCTGGGGCCAACGTCCTGACTTTC. Amino acid sequence: CASSVGLSGSGANVLTF. This chain connects TRBV9 to TRBJ2-6; D call uncertain. This CDR3 contains 17 residues. Germline lookup yields CDR1 SGDLS and CDR2 YYNGEE. The ends were cut back, 0 bases at V and 0 bases at J, with 10 bases in the middle.

In this sample, this clonotype turned up many times. The V gene is TRBV9, the J gene TRBJ2-7, with 8 bases identical to TRBD2. This CDR3 is built from 14 residues. CDR1 is SGDLS and CDR2 is YYNGEE in the germline V gene. J was trimmed by 2 bases and V by 2 bases; bases with no gene match: 3. CDR3 coding DNA: TGTGCCAGCAGCGTCGGGGGGGGGCCCTACGAGCAGTACTTC. Translation gives CASSVGGGPYEQYF.

This clonotype showed up many times. This chain joins TRBV9 and TRBJ2-2; unclear D gene. V gave up 3 bases and J gave up 0 bases, with 6 bases separating them. The V gene's germline CDR1 is SGDLS and CDR2 YYNGEE. The CDR3 has 14 residues. CDR3 sequence: CASSALANTGELFF. CDR3 bases: TGTGCCAGCAGCGCACTCGCGAACACCGGGGAGCTGTTTTTT.

This clonotype is categorized as medium-sized. This rearrangement joins TRBV9 to TRBJ1-4, with 7 bases identical to TRBD1. Unmatched junction bases numbered 7, after V lost 3 bases and J lost 8 bases. The CDR3 runs to 14 residues. Germline V CDR1 and CDR2: SGDLS, YYNGEE. DNA for the CDR3: TGTGCCAGCAGCGAAACGGGACAGACAGAAAAACTGTTTTTT. Translating it yields CASSETGQTEKLFF.

This clonotype was recorded at least ten times. The chain carries TRBV9 and TRBJ1-2, with TRBD1 as a possible D gene (6 bases). The germline V and J ends were trimmed by 0 bases and 4 bases, with 13 bases remaining between them. The CDR3 has 15 amino acids. Germline loops: CDR1 SGDLS, CDR2 YYNGEE. The DNA of the CDR3 is TGTGCCAGCAGCGTAGGAGGTCTGGGGGCCTATGGCTACACCTTC. Translation: CASSVGGLGAYGYTF.

This clonotype appeared many times. The chain uses TRBV9 and TRBJ2-1; 9 nucleotides agree with TRBD1. The CDR3 has 15 amino acids. CDR1 SGDLS and CDR2 YYNGEE come from the germline V gene. The J segment lost 10 bases and the V segment lost 1 base, leaving 9 bases of the junction unmatched. CDR3 in amino acids: CASSVSGTGFLEQFF. CDR3 bases: TGTGCCAGCAGCGTATCCGGGACAGGGTTTTTAGAGCAGTTCTTC.

This clonotype has at least ten counts. The rearrangement joins TRBV9 to TRBJ2-1; TRBD2 agrees at 13 bases. CDR1 is SGDLS, CDR2 YYNGEE, per germline. This CDR3 is built from 17 residues. V was clipped by 0 bases and J by 5 bases; unmatched bases: 5. The CDR3 reads CASSVGLAGGIDNEQFF. DNA for the CDR3: TGTGCCAGCAGCGTAGGACTAGCGGGGGGTATCGACAATGAGCAGTTCTTC.

This clonotype has ten or more counts. The chain has TRBV9 and TRBJ2-7; possibly TRBD1 for D (6 bases). Per germline, CDR1 SGDLS and CDR2 YYNGEE. V was clipped by 4 bases and J by 4 bases, with 24 bases between them. The CDR3 has 17 residues. The chain's CDR3 is CASSPQATRGVGYEQYF. CDR3 nucleotides: TGTGCCAGCAGCCCCCAAGCAACCAGGGGCGTGGGGTACGAGCAGTACTTC.

By sample share, this clonotype is medium-sized. J is TRBJ2-5 and V is TRBV9; D call uncertain. Germline V gene data show CDR1 as SGDLS and CDR2 as YYNGEE. Trimming left V 0 bases short and J 1 base short, with 7 bases between. The CDR3 has 14 amino acids. Written as DNA, the CDR3 is TGTGCCAGCAGCGTAGAGCCTAGCCAAGAGACCCAGTACTTC. This gives the protein CASSVEPSQETQYF.

This clonotype was detected many times. The chain couples TRBV9 to TRBJ2-1, with 7 positions matching TRBD2. Germline-derived CDR1 and CDR2 are SGDLS and YYNGEE. Trimming took 0 bases from V and 0 from J; bases not matched to a gene: 3. The CDR3 runs 16 residues. CDR3 nucleotides: TGTGCCAGCAGCGTAGGGGAGGGTAGCTCCTACAATGAGCAGTTCTTC. Protein product: CASSVGEGSSYNEQFF.

In this sample, this clonotype turned up many times. The CDR3 loop reads CASSVDVPSYNEQFF. The CDR3 DNA is TGTGCCAGCAGCGTAGACGTGCCTTCCTACAATGAGCAGTTCTTC. The chain combines TRBV9 with TRBJ2-1; D gene unclear. CDR3 size: 15 residues. Germline V gives CDR1 SGDLS, CDR2 YYNGEE. Deletions cut 0 bases from V and 1 base from J, with 8 bases between.

This clonotype came up many times. J is TRBJ2-3 and V is TRBV9; a possible D gene is TRBD2 (5 bases). The CDR3 length is 14 residues. Trimming removed 8 bases at V and 1 base at J, with 14 bases between. CDR1 is SGDLS, CDR2 YYNGEE, per germline. The CDR3 nucleotides read TGTGCCAGTACTAGGGATCCCGGCACAGATACGCAGTATTTT. This sequence encodes CASTRDPGTDTQYF.

This clonotype occurred many times. The chain joins TRBV9 to TRBJ1-4, with TRBD1 as a possible D gene (6 bases). The CDR3 runs to 16 residues. Germline CDR1 SGDLS, CDR2 YYNGEE. Trimming pared 3 bases from V and 0 bases from J, leaving 12 bases between. The chain's CDR3 is CASSASTGTTNEKLFF. CDR3 coding DNA: TGTGCCAGCAGCGCCTCGACAGGAACAACTAATGAAAAACTGTTTTTT.

This clonotype has a count of ten or more. The chain is built from TRBV9 and TRBJ1-3; 7 bases are shared with TRBD1. V was pared by 3 bases and J by 0 bases, with 6 bases of the junction left unmatched. Germline V gives CDR1 SGDLS, CDR2 YYNGEE. The CDR3 totals 16 residues. Here the CDR3 reads CASSAPGQYSGNTIYF. The CDR3 DNA is TGTGCCAGCAGCGCCCCGGGACAGTACTCTGGAAACACCATATATTTT.

This clonotype occurred many times. This chain uses TRBV9 with TRBJ2-4; D perhaps matches TRBD1 (6 bases). The germline V and J ends were trimmed by 4 bases and 0 bases, with 11 bases remaining between them. The CDR3 has 15 amino acids. Germline V lookup: CDR1 SGDLS, CDR2 YYNGEE. The CDR3 sequence is CASSFRGQAKNIQYF. The DNA for the CDR3 is TGTGCCAGCAGCTTCAGGGGACAAGCCAAAAACATTCAGTACTTC.

This clonotype was seen at least ten times. The CDR3 DNA reads as TGTGCCAGCGGCGAACAAGAGACCCAGTACTTC. It yields the protein CASGEQETQYF. V is TRBV9 and J is TRBJ2-5, with D uncertain. The CDR3 spans 11 residues. Germline-derived CDR1 and CDR2 are SGDLS and YYNGEE. V lost 7 bases, J lost 2 bases, and 6 bases lay in between.

This clonotype came up many times. The rearrangement joins TRBV9 to TRBJ1-3; D call uncertain. This CDR3 spans 14 amino acids. The V and J ends lost 4 bases and 3 bases respectively, with 11 bases between them. Germline CDR1 is SGDLS and CDR2 is YYNGEE. The CDR3 region has the DNA TGTGCCAGCAGCCCCTTCGACCTTGGAAACACCATATATTTT. Translation gives CASSPFDLGNTIYF.

This clonotype was detected many times. The genes are TRBV9 and TRBJ2-7; 8 nucleotides align to TRBD2. The ends lost 1 base at V and 2 bases at J; junction bases unmatched: 8. The CDR3 spans 16 residues. The V gene's germline CDR1 is SGDLS and CDR2 YYNGEE. This chain's CDR3 is CASSVSPAGVPYEQYF. Here the CDR3 DNA reads TGTGCCAGCAGCGTAAGCCCAGCGGGGGTCCCCTACGAGCAGTACTTC.

This clonotype was picked up many times. This sequence joins TRBV9 and TRBJ1-1; no definite D call. Trimming removed 4 bases at V and 5 bases at J, with 18 bases between. The CDR3 spans 15 residues. Per germline, CDR1 SGDLS and CDR2 YYNGEE. The CDR3 bases are TGTGCCAGCAGCCCCTCCGGCCTGGGAAGAACTGAAGCTTTCTTT. Protein: CASSPSGLGRTEAFF. Variable domain in full (rest from reference TRBV9 and TRBJ1-1): DSGVTQTPKHLITATGQRVTLRCSPRSGDLSVYWYQQSLDQGLQFLIQYYNGEERAKGNILERFSAQQFPDLHSELNLSSLELGDSALYFCASSPSGLGRTEAFFGQGTRLTVV.

Ten or more counts support this clonotype. V usage is TRBV9 and J usage is TRBJ2-5; 7 bases match TRBD2. Germline V gene data show CDR1 as SGDLS and CDR2 as YYNGEE. This CDR3 spans 16 amino acids. V gave up 0 bases and J gave up 3 bases; unmatched junction bases: 8. DNA of the CDR3: TGTGCCAGCAGCGTAGCTTTGACGGGGGGTGAAGAGACCCAGTACTTC. Encoded protein: CASSVALTGGEETQYF.

This clonotype was detected ten times or more. V and J are TRBV9 and TRBJ2-3; no reliable D call. V was pared by 0 bases and J by 4 bases, with 9 bases between. The CDR3 has 14 residues. CDR1 is SGDLS and CDR2 is YYNGEE in the germline V gene. The CDR3 DNA sequence: TGTGCCAGCAGCGTAGATGAAGTCCCAGATACGCAGTATTTT. Its protein is CASSVDEVPDTQYF.

The sample holds many counts of this clonotype. The chain uses TRBV9 and TRBJ1-6, with 9 bases identical to TRBD1. This CDR3 spans 16 amino acids. Trimming cost V 3 bases and J 6 bases; bases outside gene matches: 7. Germline CDR1 reads SGDLS; CDR2 reads YYNGEE. CDR3 in DNA: TGTGCCAGCAGCGGAGGGGACAGGGTGGGTAATTCACCCCTCCACTTT. Translated: CASSGGDRVGNSPLHF.